The 6 T cell receptor beta chains below come from one sample, sequenced in a study of blood T cell repertoires in COVID-19 (dated by TCRdb to 2020 to 2022). The method behind the library was the immunoSEQ multiplex PCR assay. Imported from immuneACCESS, the table was reduced by TCRdb to in-frame sequences with V and J called. These copies leave out some clones; in studies compared against another copy, an unresolved V gene accounts for under half, and the cause of the remainder is not known. The sample includes a few thousand clones, with approximately 76% observed a single time. The top ten clones comprise roughly 38% of the sample. Sequenced sample: peripheral blood. These receptor sequences come from a human donor in a cohort sampled during active COVID-19.

This clone was recorded a few times. This chain joins TRBV18 and TRBJ1-6; possible D gene TRBD1, 5 bases. Germline lookup yields CDR1 KGHSH and CDR2 LQKENI. This CDR3 contains 14 residues. V was clipped by 0 bases and J by 10 bases, with 10 bases between them. CDR3 amino acids: CASSPPGVGSPLHF. CDR3 coding DNA: TGTGCCAGCTCACCACCAGGGGTCGGGTCACCCCTCCACTTT.

The chain's CDR3 is CASSRGQAQETQYF. The CDR3 DNA is TGTGCCAGCAGTCGTGGACAAGCACAAGAGACCCAGTACTTC. This rearrangement joins TRBV7-9 to TRBJ2-5, with a tentative D call TRBD1 (5 bases). V lost 6 bases, J lost 2 bases, and 13 bases lay in between. Germline CDR1 is SEHNR and CDR2 is FQNEAQ (reference sequence). The CDR3 runs to 14 residues. Supplemented by reference TRBV7-9 and TRBJ2-5, the full variable domain reads DTGVSQNPRHKITKRGQNVTFRCDPISEHNRLYWYRQTLGQGPEFLTYFQNEAQLEKSRLLSDRFSAERPKGSFSTLEIQRTEQGDSAMYLCASSRGQAQETQYFGPGTRLLVL.

CDR3 loop: CASSHSPTGKFVPPEQFF. The CDR3 bases are TGTGCCAGCAGCCACAGCCCGACAGGGAAATTTGTTCCCCCTGAGCAGTTCTTC. The chain has TRBV7-2 and TRBJ2-1; 7 nucleotides line up with TRBD1. V shed 5 bases and J 9 bases; nucleotides not matched to a gene: 22. The CDR3 is 18 amino acids. The germline gives CDR1 SGHTA, CDR2 FQGNSA.

This clone was detected a few times. The chain combines TRBV5-6 with TRBJ1-4; D not resolved. CDR1 and CDR2 (germline): SGHDT, YYEEEE. The germline V and J ends were trimmed by 4 bases and 8 bases, with 12 bases remaining between them. This CDR3 has 13 residues. CDR3 bases: TGTGCCAGCAGCCCCCTTTTCGAGGAAAAACTGTTTTTT. This translates into CASSPLFEEKLFF.

The chain is built from TRBV18 and TRBJ1-1, with 7 nucleotides matching TRBD1. Trimming removed 0 bases from V and 5 bases from J; junction bases left unmatched: 6. This CDR3 spans 15 amino acids. The germline V gene has CDR1 KGHSH and CDR2 LQKENI. CDR3 protein: CASSPPRGLGTEAFF. The CDR3 nucleotides are TGTGCCAGCTCACCACCGAGGGGGCTGGGGACTGAAGCTTTCTTT.

This sequence joins TRBV7-2 and TRBJ1-2; 12 positions match TRBD1. V lost 4 bases to trimming and J lost 7 bases; unmatched junction nucleotides: 16. Germline-derived CDR1 and CDR2 are SGHTA and FQGNSA. This CDR3 region has 18 residues. CDR3 DNA: TGTGCCAGCAGCTCCCCATTGGGCGGGACAGGGGGCCTCCTTGGCTACACCTTC. Its translation is CASSSPLGGTGGLLGYTF.